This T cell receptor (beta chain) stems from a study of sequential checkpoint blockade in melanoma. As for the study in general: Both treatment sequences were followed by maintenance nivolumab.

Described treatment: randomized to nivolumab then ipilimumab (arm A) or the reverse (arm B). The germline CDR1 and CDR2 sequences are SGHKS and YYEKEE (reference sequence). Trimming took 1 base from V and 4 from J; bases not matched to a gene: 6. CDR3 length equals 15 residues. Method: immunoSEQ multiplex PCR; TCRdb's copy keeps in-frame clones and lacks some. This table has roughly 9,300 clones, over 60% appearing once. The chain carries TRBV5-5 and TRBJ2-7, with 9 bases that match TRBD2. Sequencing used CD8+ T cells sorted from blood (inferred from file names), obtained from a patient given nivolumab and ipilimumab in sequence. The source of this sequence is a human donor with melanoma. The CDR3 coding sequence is TGTGCCAGCAGCTTGAGCGGGGGGCAGACTTACGAGCAGTACTTC. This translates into CASSLSGGQTYEQYF. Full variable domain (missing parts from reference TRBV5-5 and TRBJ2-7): DAGVTQSPTHLIKTRGQQVTLRCSPISGHKSVSWYQQVLGQGPQFIFQYYEKEERGRGNFPDRFSARQFPNYSSELNVNALLLGDSALYLCASSLSGGQTYEQYFGPGTRLTVT.